The subject of this entry is one TCR beta chain. What it binds is not known. Clones were read by immunoSEQ multiplex PCR, and TCRdb kept only the in-frame ones, dropping some. The data hold around 10,000 clones, with around four fifths observed a single time. During colonoscopy, one to two rectal pinch biopsies were collected. The CDR3 runs 15 residues. CDR1 and CDR2 from the germline V gene are SGHRS and YFSETQ. Trimming cost V 0 bases and J 4 bases, with 11 bases left between them. The sample originates from a study of pediatric ulcerative colitis. Study conclusions and caveats: Blood-rectal clonal overlap within each person was significantly higher in ulcerative colitis patients than controls. Two rectal clonotypes were found only in ulcerative colitis patients, all of them. Rectal repertoires separated controls, mild-moderate and acute severe colitis.

Material for sequencing was gut tissue. The sequence came from a girl aged 10 to 17 who was a control in a study of pediatric ulcerative colitis. V and J are TRBV5-1 and TRBJ1-3; D ambiguous. CDR3 loop: CASSLGSEQGNTIYF. Written as DNA, the CDR3 is TGCGCCAGCAGCTTGGGGTCCGAACAGGGAAACACCATATATTTT.